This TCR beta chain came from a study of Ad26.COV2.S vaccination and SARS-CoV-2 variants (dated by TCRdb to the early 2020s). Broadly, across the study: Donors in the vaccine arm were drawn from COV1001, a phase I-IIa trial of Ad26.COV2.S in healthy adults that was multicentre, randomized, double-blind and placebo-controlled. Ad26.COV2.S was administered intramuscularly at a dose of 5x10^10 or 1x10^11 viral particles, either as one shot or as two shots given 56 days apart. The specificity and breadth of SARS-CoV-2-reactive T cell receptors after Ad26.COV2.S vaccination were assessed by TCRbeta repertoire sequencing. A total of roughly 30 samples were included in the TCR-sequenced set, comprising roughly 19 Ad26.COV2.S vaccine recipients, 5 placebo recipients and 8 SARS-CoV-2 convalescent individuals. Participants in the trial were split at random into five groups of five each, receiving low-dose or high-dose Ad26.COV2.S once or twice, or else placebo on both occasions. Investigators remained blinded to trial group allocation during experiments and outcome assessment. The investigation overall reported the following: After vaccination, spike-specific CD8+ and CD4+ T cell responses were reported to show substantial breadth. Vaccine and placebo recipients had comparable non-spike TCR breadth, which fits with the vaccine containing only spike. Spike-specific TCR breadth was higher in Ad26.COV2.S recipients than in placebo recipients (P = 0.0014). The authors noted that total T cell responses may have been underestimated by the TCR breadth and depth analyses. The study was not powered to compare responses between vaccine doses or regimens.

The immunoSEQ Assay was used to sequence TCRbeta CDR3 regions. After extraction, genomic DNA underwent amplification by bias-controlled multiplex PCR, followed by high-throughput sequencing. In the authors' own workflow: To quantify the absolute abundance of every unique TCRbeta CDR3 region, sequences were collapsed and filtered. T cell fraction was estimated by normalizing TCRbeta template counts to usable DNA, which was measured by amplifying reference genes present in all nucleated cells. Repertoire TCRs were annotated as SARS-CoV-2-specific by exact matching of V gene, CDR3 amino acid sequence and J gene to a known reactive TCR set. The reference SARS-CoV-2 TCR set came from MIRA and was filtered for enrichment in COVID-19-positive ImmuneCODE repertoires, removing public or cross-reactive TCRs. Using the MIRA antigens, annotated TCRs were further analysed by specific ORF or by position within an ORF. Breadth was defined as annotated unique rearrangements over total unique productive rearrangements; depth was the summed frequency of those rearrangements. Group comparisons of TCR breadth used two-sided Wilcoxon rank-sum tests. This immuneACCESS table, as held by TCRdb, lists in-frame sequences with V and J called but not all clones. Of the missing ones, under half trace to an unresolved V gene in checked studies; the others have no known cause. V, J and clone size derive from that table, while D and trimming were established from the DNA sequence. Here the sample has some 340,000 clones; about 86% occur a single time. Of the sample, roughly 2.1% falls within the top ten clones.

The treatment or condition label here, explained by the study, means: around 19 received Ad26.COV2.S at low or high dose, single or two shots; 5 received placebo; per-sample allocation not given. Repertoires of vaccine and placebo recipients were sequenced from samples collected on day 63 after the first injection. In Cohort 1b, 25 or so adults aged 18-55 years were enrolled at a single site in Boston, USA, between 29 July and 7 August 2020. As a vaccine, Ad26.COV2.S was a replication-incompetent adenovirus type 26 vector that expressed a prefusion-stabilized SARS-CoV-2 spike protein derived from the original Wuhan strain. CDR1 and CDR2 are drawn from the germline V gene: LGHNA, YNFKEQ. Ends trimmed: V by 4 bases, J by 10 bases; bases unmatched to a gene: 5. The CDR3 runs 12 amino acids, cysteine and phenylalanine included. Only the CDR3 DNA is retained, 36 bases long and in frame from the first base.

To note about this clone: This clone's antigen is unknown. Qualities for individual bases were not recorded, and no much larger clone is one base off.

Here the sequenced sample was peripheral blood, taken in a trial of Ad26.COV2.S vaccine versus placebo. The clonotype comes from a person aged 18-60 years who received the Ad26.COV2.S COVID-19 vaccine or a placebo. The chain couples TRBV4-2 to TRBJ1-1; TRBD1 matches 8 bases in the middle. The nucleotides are TGTGCCAGCAGCCGGACAGGGTTTGGAGCTTTCTTT. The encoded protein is CASSRTGFGAFF.